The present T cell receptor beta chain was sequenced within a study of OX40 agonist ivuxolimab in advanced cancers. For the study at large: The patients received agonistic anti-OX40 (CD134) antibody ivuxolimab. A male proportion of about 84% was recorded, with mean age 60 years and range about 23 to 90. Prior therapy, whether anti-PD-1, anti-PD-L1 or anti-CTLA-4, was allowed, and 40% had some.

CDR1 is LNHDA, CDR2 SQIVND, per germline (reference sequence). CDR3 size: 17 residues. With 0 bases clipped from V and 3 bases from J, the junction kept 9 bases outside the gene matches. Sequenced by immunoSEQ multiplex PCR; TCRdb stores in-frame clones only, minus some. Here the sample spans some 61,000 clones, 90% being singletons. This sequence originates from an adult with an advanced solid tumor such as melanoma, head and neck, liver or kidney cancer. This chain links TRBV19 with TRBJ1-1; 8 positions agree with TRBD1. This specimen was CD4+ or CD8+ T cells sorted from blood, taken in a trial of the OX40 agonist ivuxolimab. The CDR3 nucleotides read TGTGCCAGTAGTATAGATCCCCCAGGGGGCCGTTACACTGAAGCTTTCTTT. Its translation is CASSIDPPGGRYTEAFF.